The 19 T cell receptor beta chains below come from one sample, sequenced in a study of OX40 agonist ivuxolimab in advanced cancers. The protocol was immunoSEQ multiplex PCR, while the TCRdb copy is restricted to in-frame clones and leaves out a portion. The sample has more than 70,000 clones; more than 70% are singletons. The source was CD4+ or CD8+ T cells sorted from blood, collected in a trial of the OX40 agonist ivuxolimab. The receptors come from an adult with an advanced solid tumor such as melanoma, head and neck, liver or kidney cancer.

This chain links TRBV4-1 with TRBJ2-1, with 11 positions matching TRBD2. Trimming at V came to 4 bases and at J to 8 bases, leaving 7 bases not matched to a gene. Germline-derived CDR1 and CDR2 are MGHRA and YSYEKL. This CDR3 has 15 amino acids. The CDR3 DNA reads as TGCGCCAGCAGCCCACAAGGGACTAGCGGTTATGAGCAGTTCTTC. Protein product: CASSPQGTSGYEQFF.

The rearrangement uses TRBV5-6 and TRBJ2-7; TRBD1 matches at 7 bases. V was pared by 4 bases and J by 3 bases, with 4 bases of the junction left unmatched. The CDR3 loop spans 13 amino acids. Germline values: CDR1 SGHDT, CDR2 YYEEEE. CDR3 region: CASSLGTVYEQYF. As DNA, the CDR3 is TGTGCCAGCAGCCTGGGGACAGTCTACGAGCAGTACTTC. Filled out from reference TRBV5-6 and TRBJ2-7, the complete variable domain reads DAGVTQSPTHLIKTRGQQVTLRCSPKSGHDTVSWYQQALGQGPQFIFQYYEEEERQRGNFPDRFSGHQFPNYSSELNVNALLLGDSALYLCASSLGTVYEQYFGPGTRLTVT.

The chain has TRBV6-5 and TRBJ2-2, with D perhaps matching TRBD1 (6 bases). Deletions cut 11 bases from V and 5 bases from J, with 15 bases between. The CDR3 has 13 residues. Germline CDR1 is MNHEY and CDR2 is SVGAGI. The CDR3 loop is CAATGSRTGELFF. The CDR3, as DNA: TGTGCCGCAACAGGGTCTCGGACCGGGGAGCTGTTTTTT.

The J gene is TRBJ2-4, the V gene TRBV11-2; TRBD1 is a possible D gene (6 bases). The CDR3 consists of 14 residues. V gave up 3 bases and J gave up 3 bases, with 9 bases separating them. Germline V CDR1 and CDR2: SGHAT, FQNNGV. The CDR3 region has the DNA TGTGCCAGCAGCTTGTCAGGGGACAAAAACATTCAGTACTTC. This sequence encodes CASSLSGDKNIQYF.

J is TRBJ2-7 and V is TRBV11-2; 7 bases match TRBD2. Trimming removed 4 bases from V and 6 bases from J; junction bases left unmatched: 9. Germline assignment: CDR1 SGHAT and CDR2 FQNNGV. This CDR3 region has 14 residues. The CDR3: CASSSGLPQGEQYF. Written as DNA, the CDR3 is TGTGCCAGCAGCTCGGGACTACCGCAGGGCGAGCAGTACTTC.

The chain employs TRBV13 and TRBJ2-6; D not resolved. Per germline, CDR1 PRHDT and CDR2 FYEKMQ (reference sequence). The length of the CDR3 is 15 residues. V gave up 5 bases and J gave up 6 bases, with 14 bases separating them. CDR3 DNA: TGTGCCAGCAGCCGAGACCGACGATCGGCCAACGTCCTGACTTTC. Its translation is CASSRDRRSANVLTF.

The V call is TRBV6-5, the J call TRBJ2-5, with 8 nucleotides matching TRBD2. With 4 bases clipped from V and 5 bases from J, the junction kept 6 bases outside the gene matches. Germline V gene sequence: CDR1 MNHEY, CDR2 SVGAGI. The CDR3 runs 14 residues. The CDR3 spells CASSSSAGVETQYF. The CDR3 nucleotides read TGTGCCAGCAGTTCCTCAGCGGGAGTGGAGACCCAGTACTTC.

The CDR3 DNA reads TGTGCCAGCAGTGGACAGGGAGACACTGAAGCTTTCTTT. Its translation: CASSGQGDTEAFF. The rearrangement links TRBV6-1 to TRBJ1-1; 7 bases are shared with TRBD1. The germline V gene has CDR1 MNHNS and CDR2 SASEGT. Trimming cost V 4 bases and J 3 bases; bases outside gene matches: 2. The CDR3 sequence is 13 residues long.

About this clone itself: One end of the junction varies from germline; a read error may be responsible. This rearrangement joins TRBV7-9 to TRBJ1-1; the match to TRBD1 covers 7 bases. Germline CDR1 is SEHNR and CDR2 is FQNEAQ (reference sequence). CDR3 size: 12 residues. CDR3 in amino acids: CASSLLWDSQSF. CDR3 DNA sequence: TGTGCCAGCAGCTTACTTTGGGACAGCCAAAGCTTT.

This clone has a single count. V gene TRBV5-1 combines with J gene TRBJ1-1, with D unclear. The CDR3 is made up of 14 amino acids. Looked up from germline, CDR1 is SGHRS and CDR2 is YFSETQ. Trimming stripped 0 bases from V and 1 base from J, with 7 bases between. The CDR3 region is CASSLEGGNTEAFF. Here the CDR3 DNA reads TGCGCCAGCAGCTTGGAGGGCGGGAACACTGAAGCTTTCTTT.

CDR3 nucleotides: TGCGCCACCAAAAAGGAGTACTCTGGAAACACCATATATTTT. Protein sequence: CATKKEYSGNTIYF. The rearrangement links TRBV10-1 to TRBJ1-3; D remains ambiguous. Trimming stripped 10 bases from V and 0 bases from J, with 13 bases between. This CDR3 spans 14 amino acids. Germline V gives CDR1 WNHNN, CDR2 SYGVQD (reference sequence).

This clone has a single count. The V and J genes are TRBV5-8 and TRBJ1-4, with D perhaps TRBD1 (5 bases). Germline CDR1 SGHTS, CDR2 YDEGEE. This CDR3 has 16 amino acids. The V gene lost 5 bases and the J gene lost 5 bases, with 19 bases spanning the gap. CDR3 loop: CASSQGGAGENEKLFF. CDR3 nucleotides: TGTGCCAGCAGTCAAGGTGGAGCGGGGGAAAATGAAAAACTGTTTTTT. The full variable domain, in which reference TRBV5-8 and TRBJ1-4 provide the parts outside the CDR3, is EAGVTQSPTHLIKTRGQQATLRCSPISGHTSVYWYQQALGLGLQFLLWYDEGEERNRGNFPPRFSGRQFPNYSSELNVNALELEDSALYLCASSQGGAGENEKLFFGSGTQLSVL.

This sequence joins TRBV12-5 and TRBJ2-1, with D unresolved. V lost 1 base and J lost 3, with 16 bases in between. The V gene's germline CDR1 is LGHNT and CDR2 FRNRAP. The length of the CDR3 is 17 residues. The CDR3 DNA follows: TGTGCTAGTGGTTTGGGCCCGTCCTCGAACGACTACAATGAGCAGTTCTTC. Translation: CASGLGPSSNDYNEQFF.

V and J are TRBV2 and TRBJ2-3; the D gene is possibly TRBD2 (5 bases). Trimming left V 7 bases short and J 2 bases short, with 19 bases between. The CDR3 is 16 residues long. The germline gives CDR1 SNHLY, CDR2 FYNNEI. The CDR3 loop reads CASIRARGPLTDTQYF. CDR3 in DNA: TGTGCCAGCATCAGAGCGAGAGGGCCCCTCACAGATACGCAGTATTTT.

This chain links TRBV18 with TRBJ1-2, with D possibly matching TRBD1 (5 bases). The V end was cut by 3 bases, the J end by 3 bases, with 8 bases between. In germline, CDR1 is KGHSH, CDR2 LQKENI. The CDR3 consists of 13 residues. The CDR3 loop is CASSPGTDYGYTF. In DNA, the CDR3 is TGTGCCAGCTCACCGGGGACTGACTATGGCTACACCTTC. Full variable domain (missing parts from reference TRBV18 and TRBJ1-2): NAGVMQNPRHLVRRRGQEARLRCSPMKGHSHVYWYRQLPEEGLKFMVYLQKENIIDESGMPKERFSAEFPKEGPSILRIQQVVRGDSAAYFCASSPGTDYGYTFGSGTRLTVV.

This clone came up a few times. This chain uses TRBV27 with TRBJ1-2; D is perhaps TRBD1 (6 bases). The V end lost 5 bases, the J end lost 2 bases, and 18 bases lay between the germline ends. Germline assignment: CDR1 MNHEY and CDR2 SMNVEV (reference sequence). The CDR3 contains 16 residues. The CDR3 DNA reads TGTGCCAGCAGTCCCCTCGGGGGGGGCTTGAACTATGGCTACACCTTC. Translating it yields CASSPLGGGLNYGYTF.

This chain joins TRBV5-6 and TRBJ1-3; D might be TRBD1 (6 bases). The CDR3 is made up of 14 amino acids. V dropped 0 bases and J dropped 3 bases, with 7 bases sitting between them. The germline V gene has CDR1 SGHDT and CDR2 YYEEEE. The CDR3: CASSLGQVGNTIYF. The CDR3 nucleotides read TGTGCCAGCAGCTTGGGACAGGTTGGAAACACCATATATTTT.

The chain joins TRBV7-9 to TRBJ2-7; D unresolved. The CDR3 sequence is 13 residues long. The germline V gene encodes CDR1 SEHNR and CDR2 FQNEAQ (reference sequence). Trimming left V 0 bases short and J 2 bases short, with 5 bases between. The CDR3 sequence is CASSLAFTYEQYF. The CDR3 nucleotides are TGTGCCAGCAGCTTAGCGTTCACCTACGAGCAGTACTTC.

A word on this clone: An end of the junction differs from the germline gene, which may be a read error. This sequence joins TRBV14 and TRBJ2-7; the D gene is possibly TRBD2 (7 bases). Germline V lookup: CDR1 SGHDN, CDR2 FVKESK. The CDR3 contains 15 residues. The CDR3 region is CASSGGRGPSYGQYF. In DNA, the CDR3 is TGTGCCAGCAGCGGAGGGCGGGGGCCGTCCTACGGGCAGTACTTC.